The T cell receptor (beta chain) described here comes from a study of T and B cells in COVID-19 patients. Germline V lookup: CDR1 MNHEY, CDR2 SVGAGI. Trimming removed 6 bases from V and 4 bases from J; junction bases left unmatched: 6. CDR3 length: 15 amino acids. Each TRB amplification used roughly 230-550 ng of genomic DNA from blood. Multiplex PCR with BIOMED2 TRB-A/B primer pools amplified TRB rearrangements. TCRdb called the multiplex PCR reads again in MiXCR, with one record for every CDR3 protein. The table records about 5,200 distinct CDR3 sequences, less than 20% of them present only once. The V and J genes are TRBV6-5 and TRBJ1-4; TRBD1 matches 9 bases. The receptor comes from a human donor who had recovered from COVID-19. The sequenced sample consisted of blood. CDR3 sequence: CASRPTGGYNEKLFF. DNA of the CDR3: TGTGCCAGCAGACCCACAGGGGGCTATAATGAAAAACTGTTTTTT.